Detailed here is one T cell receptor (beta chain). The repertoire was sequenced with immunoSEQ multiplex PCR; TCRdb's copy has only in-frame clones and lacks some. The profile shows about 29,000 clones, 80% of them singletons. The data belong to a study of blood T cell repertoires in COVID-19. The material sequenced was peripheral blood. The origin of this receptor is a woman in her seventies with acute or convalescent COVID-19.

The CDR3 here is CARRVAGNSPLHF. The CDR3 DNA is TGTGCCCGTCGTGTAGCGGGTAATTCACCCCTCCACTTT. The chain carries TRBV2 and TRBJ1-6; D unresolved. Trimming removed 11 bases at V and 6 bases at J, with 14 bases between. The CDR3 is 13 amino acids. The germline V gene encodes CDR1 SNHLY and CDR2 FYNNEI.